This T cell receptor (beta chain) comes out of a study of blood T cell repertoires in COVID-19. The data were produced by immunoSEQ multiplex PCR, yet TCRdb's version contains in-frame clones alone and is incomplete. This table has approximately 150,000 clones, approximately 84% appearing once. Trimming left V 0 bases short and J 5 bases short, with 10 bases between. The CDR3 is 14 residues long. Germline V gives CDR1 GTSNPN, CDR2 SVGIG (reference sequence). The receptor was isolated from a woman at least 80 years old with COVID-19, enrolled during active disease. The material sequenced was peripheral blood. V and J are TRBV30 and TRBJ1-4, with D possibly matching TRBD1 (5 bases). The CDR3 region is CAWSVGGENEKLFF. The CDR3 nucleotides read TGTGCCTGGAGTGTAGGAGGGGAAAATGAAAAACTGTTTTTT.